These T cell receptor beta chains were read from a single sample in a study of shared clonotypes between healthy human individuals. Sequencing was performed with immunoSEQ multiplex PCR; in TCRdb, only in-frame clones are kept and a portion is missing. The repertoire holds almost 750,000 clones, with about two thirds as singletons. Sequenced input: memory CD4+ T cells sorted from blood. The receptors shown here come from a woman between 25 and 40 years old in good health. The CDR3 runs from the conserved cysteine through the conserved F or W. The order of the fields is clone size, D gene, J gene, CDR3 length, V gene, CDR3 protein, CDR3 DNA. D genes are given only for firm matches. Clone sizes are given selectively: once, few, many, or a class where the clone is expanded.

NA,NA,TRBJ2-7,16,TRBV7-9,CASSVTRKGIGDEQYF,TGTGCCAGCAGCGTCACTAGGAAAGGAATCGGGGACGAGCAGTACTTC
NA,NA,TRBJ2-3,13,TRBV19,CASSIGLADTQYF,TGTGCCAGTAGTATAGGGTTAGCAGATACGCAGTATTTT
once,TRBD1,TRBJ1-1,15,TRBV11-2,CASSSYRGRGTEAFF,TGTGCCAGCAGCTCTTACAGGGGGCGCGGTACTGAAGCTTTCTTT
NA,TRBD2,TRBJ2-7,15,TRBV5-1,CASSVGTSLYYEQYF,TGCGCCAGCAGCGTCGGGACTAGTCTCTACTACGAGCAGTACTTC
NA,TRBD2,TRBJ2-4,15,TRBV5-1,CASSDGGSFKNIQYF,TGCGCCAGCAGTGACGGCGGGAGTTTCAAAAACATTCAGTACTTC
NA,NA,TRBJ1-1,16,TRBV5-1,CASSLERRIMNTEAFF,TGCGCCAGCAGCTTGGAGCGACGGATAATGAACACTGAAGCTTTCTTT
NA,NA,TRBJ2-7,12,TRBV29-1,CSVEVGGTEQYF,TGCAGCGTTGAAGTCGGGGGGACAGAACAGTACTTC
few,NA,TRBJ2-7,13,TRBV6-5,CVTGTTSSYEQYF,TGTGTTACCGGGACCACGAGCTCCTACGAGCAGTACTTC
NA,NA,TRBJ2-7,14,TRBV5-1,CASQTGTLSYEQYF,TGCGCCAGTCAAACCGGGACACTCTCCTACGAGCAGTACTTC
NA,TRBD2,TRBJ2-7,16,TRBV4-1,CASSQSLTSGPYEQYF,TGCGCCAGCAGCCAATCCCTCACTAGCGGACCCTACGAGCAGTACTTC
NA,NA,TRBJ2-3,12,TRBV10-3,CAISGSTDTQYF,TGTGCCATCAGTGGCTCCACAGATACGCAGTATTTT
NA,NA,TRBJ2-7,15,TRBV28,CASSLVLGPSTKQYF,TGTGCCAGCAGTTTGGTCCTAGGACCATCTACGAAGCAGTACTTC
NA,TRBD1,TRBJ1-5,14,TRBV10-2,CASTPTGNNQPQHF,TGCGCCAGCACTCCGACAGGGAACAATCAGCCCCAGCATTTT
NA,TRBD1,TRBJ1-2,15,TRBV28,CASSATGGANYGYTF,TGTGCCAGCTCCGCGACAGGGGGCGCTAACTATGGCTACACCTTC
many,NA,TRBJ1-2,15,TRBV12-5,CASGPPIGGHYGYTF,TGTGCTAGTGGTCCCCCCATTGGGGGGCACTATGGCTACACCTTC
NA,TRBD1,TRBJ1-6,14,TRBV5-1,CASSAGQDNSPLHF,TGCGCCAGCAGCGCCGGACAGGATAATTCACCCCTCCACTTT
NA,TRBD2,TRBJ2-7,16,TRBV28,CASSLWEAGGSYEQYF,TGTGCCAGCAGTTTATGGGAAGCGGGAGGGTCCTACGAGCAGTACTTC
NA,NA,TRBJ2-7,14,TRBV28,CASSNWSVAYEQYF,TGTGCCAGCAGTAACTGGTCGGTGGCCTACGAGCAGTACTTC
NA,TRBD2,TRBJ2-7,15,TRBV18,CASSPRTSGAYEQYF,TGTGCCAGCTCACCACGAACTAGCGGGGCCTACGAGCAGTACTTC
NA,TRBD1,TRBJ1-1,14,TRBV6-1,CASSKDRVNTEAFF,TGTGCCAGCAGTAAAGACAGGGTTAACACTGAAGCTTTCTTT
NA,NA,TRBJ2-1,17,TRBV6-1,CASSEDTGLGYDLRQFF,TGTGCCAGCAGTGAAGACACAGGGCTTGGCTACGACTTGCGGCAGTTCTTC
NA,NA,TRBJ1-1,14,TRBV5-1,CASGSGTLYTEAFF,TGCGCCAGCGGGTCAGGGACCCTCTACACTGAAGCTTTCTTT
NA,TRBD2,TRBJ2-1,14,TRBV6-1,CAGGSAGDDDEQFF,TGTGCCGGGGGTTCAGCGGGAGACGACGATGAGCAGTTCTTC
NA,NA,TRBJ2-1,14,TRBV30,CAWSPEVALLEQFF,TGTGCCTGGAGTCCCGAGGTGGCCCTTCTTGAGCAGTTCTTC
NA,NA,TRBJ2-2,15,TRBV4-2,CASSQGTTPTGELFF,TGTGCCAGCAGCCAGGGGACCACCCCCACCGGGGAGCTGTTTTTT
once,NA,TRBJ1-2,14,TRBV27,CASSLSPGDYGYTF,TGTGCCAGCAGTTTATCCCCAGGGGACTATGGCTACACCTTC
NA,NA,TRBJ1-2,13,TRBV28,CASMAAFNYGYTF,TGTGCCAGCATGGCCGCCTTTAACTATGGCTACACCTTC
few,TRBD1,TRBJ2-2,15,TRBV19,CASSVDRVSAGELFF,TGTGCCAGTAGTGTGGACAGGGTTAGCGCCGGGGAGCTGTTTTTT
NA,TRBD2,TRBJ2-7,14,TRBV5-4,CASSISGLTYEQYF,TGTGCCAGCAGCATTAGCGGGCTAACCTACGAGCAGTACTTC
NA,NA,TRBJ2-7,13,TRBV7-2,CASSFGLLGEQYF,TGTGCCAGCAGCTTTGGGTTGTTGGGCGAGCAGTACTTC
NA,NA,TRBJ1-1,12,TRBV30,CAGSWGYTEAFF,TGTGCCGGGTCGTGGGGGTACACTGAAGCTTTCTTT